A selection of T cell receptor beta chains follows, all from one sample in a study of blood T cell repertoires in COVID-19. Sequenced by immunoSEQ multiplex PCR; TCRdb stores in-frame clones only, minus some. Of about 220,000 clones in the sample, under 90% were seen once. Material: peripheral blood. The receptors originated from a woman aged 80 or over with acute or convalescent COVID-19. CDR3s include the opening cysteine and the closing phenylalanine or tryptophan. The D gene is left open where the match is weak. Size is omitted from some rows. Given values are once, few, many or a class for expanded clones.

clone_size	d_call	j_call	v_call	cdr3_nt	cdr3_aa
-	-	TRBJ1-1	TRBV19	TGTGCCAGCAAAAGACACGCAAACACTGAAGCTTTCTTT	CASKRHANTEAFF
-	TRBD2	TRBJ2-3	TRBV5-1	TGCGCCAGCAGCTTGTCCCTAGCGGGGGCCCGCGATACGCAGTATTTT	CASSLSLAGARDTQYF
-	-	TRBJ1-4	TRBV18	TGTGCCAGCTCACCTCGGAGCGGGGGGCTTAATGAAAAACTGTTTTTT	CASSPRSGGLNEKLFF
once	TRBD1	TRBJ1-5	TRBV7-8	TGTGCCAGCAGCTTGGGAGGGACAGGGCGGAGTAGCCAGCCCCAGCATTTT	CASSLGGTGRSSQPQHF
-	TRBD1	TRBJ1-1	TRBV28	TGTGCCATACAGGGGGTCTCCAACACTGAAGCTTTCTTT	CAIQGVSNTEAFF
-	-	TRBJ1-4	TRBV10-3	TGTGCCATCAGTATCGATCCGGGGTCGGGAGGCGGAAAACTGTTTTTT	CAISIDPGSGGGKLFF
-	-	TRBJ2-7	TRBV27	TGTGCCAGCACCTCCTTGGAGCAGTACTTC	CASTSLEQYF
-	-	TRBJ1-1	TRBV19	TGTGCCAGCGGGAACGGGGGTTCCGGGTCAGCTTTCTTT	CASGNGGSGSAFF
-	TRBD1	TRBJ2-6	TRBV3-1/TRBV3-2	TGTGCCAGCAGCCAAAGGGGGCCGGGGATCTCTGGGGCCAACGTCCTGACTTTC	CASSQRGPGISGANVLTF
-	-	TRBJ2-1	TRBV19	TGTGCCAGTAGTATTGACCAGGGTAGTGGTGAGCAGTTCTTC	CASSIDQGSGEQFF
-	-	TRBJ2-1	TRBV28	TGTGCCAGCAACGTACGGGATGAGCAGTTCTTC	CASNVRDEQFF
-	-	TRBJ1-1	TRBV19	TGTGCCAGTAGTATTTACAGGAACACTGAAGCTTTCTTT	CASSIYRNTEAFF
few	TRBD1	TRBJ1-6	TRBV30	TGTGCCTGGGGACAGGGTTTACGAAATTCACCCCTCCACTTT	CAWGQGLRNSPLHF
-	TRBD1	TRBJ1-4	TRBV27	TGTGCCAGCAGTAAGACAGGGTTTAATGAAAAACTGTTTTTT	CASSKTGFNEKLFF
-	-	TRBJ1-5	TRBV4-1	TGCGCCAGCAGCCAAGGTTCCAGGAGCAATCAGCCCCAGCATTTT	CASSQGSRSNQPQHF
once	-	TRBJ2-5	TRBV5-1	TGCGCCAGCAGGTGGAGTGTTGAAGAGACCCAGTACTTC	CASRWSVEETQYF
-	-	TRBJ1-2	TRBV11-3	TGTGCCAGCAGCTACGGTCCTAGCTATGGCTACACCTTC	CASSYGPSYGYTF
-	TRBD1	TRBJ1-2	TRBV3-1/TRBV3-2	TGTGCCAGCAGCCAAGGCCACACAGGGGTATTTGGCTACACCTTC	CASSQGHTGVFGYTF
-	-	TRBJ1-6	TRBV30	TGTGCCTGGGGGGCCGGGACAATAGCTTCACCCCTCCACTTT	CAWGAGTIASPLHF
-	-	TRBJ1-2	TRBV4-1	TGCGCCAGCAGCCAAGAGGGGGGGGATGGCTACACCTTC	CASSQEGGDGYTF
-	-	TRBJ2-1	TRBV5-1	TGCGCCAGCAGCTTGGCAGGGTTGGACTACAATGAGCAGTTCTTC	CASSLAGLDYNEQFF
-	TRBD1	TRBJ1-6	TRBV7-2	TGTGCCAGCAGCTTACGCGACAGGGGTTCCTATAATTCACCCCTCCACTTT	CASSLRDRGSYNSPLHF
once	-	TRBJ1-5	TRBV3-1/TRBV3-2	TGTGCCAGCAGCCAAGGGGGCGGTCAGCCCCAGCATTTT	CASSQGGGQPQHF
-	-	TRBJ2-2	TRBV2	TGTGCCACCCTCGGGGTCAAGAACACCGGGGAGCTGTTTTTT	CATLGVKNTGELFF
-	-	TRBJ2-7	TRBV11-2	TGTGCCAGCAGCTTAGGCGCAGGTCCTGACTACGAGCAGTACTTC	CASSLGAGPDYEQYF
-	TRBD2	TRBJ2-3	TRBV11-2	TGTGCCAGCAGCTCCAGACTAGCGGGGGGGACTAGCACAGATACGCAGTATTTT	CASSSRLAGGTSTDTQYF
-	TRBD2	TRBJ2-1	TRBV2	TGTGCCAGCAGTCTTTCTAGCGGTTCCTACAATGAGCAGTTCTTC	CASSLSSGSYNEQFF
-	TRBD2	TRBJ2-1	TRBV2	TGTGCCAGCAGTCGACTAGCGGGGGGGTTCAATGAGCAGTTCTTC	CASSRLAGGFNEQFF
-	-	TRBJ1-5	TRBV9	TGTGCCAGCAGCGTGGTCTATAGCAATCAGCCCCAGCATTTT	CASSVVYSNQPQHF
-	-	TRBJ1-2	TRBV13	TGTGCCAGCAGCGGAACACTTGGACAGCGAGGCTACACCTTC	CASSGTLGQRGYTF
-	TRBD1	TRBJ2-2	TRBV7-2	TGTGCCAGCAGCTTAGGCAGGGACAGGGCCACCGGGGAGCTGTTTTTT	CASSLGRDRATGELFF
-	TRBD1	TRBJ2-1	TRBV5-1	TGCGCCAGCCGGCGGACAGGGGGCATAAGGAATGAGCAGTTCTTC	CASRRTGGIRNEQFF
-	-	TRBJ1-4	TRBV5-5	TGTGCCAGCAGCCGCGAGGGTGCAACTAATGAAAAACTGTTTTTT	CASSREGATNEKLFF
-	TRBD1	TRBJ2-7	TRBV19	TGTGCCAGTAGTTCGGGACAGGAGGGTGGGCAGTACTTC	CASSSGQEGGQYF
-	-	TRBJ1-2	TRBV2	TGTGCCAGCAGTGAAGCGGGCCCTCGCCAGGGCGGTGGCTACACCTTC	CASSEAGPRQGGGYTF
once	-	TRBJ2-4	TRBV19	TGTGCCAGTAGTACCGACAGGATGAACATTCAGTACTTC	CASSTDRMNIQYF
few	-	TRBJ1-3	TRBV28	TGTGCCAGCAGTGGGGGGGCAGGCTCTGGAAACACCATATATTTT	CASSGGAGSGNTIYF
-	TRBD2	TRBJ2-3	TRBV13	TGTGCCAGCAGCCGTCCGGGACTAGCGGGGGGGCAAGATACGCAGTATTTT	CASSRPGLAGGQDTQYF
few	-	TRBJ1-5	TRBV3-1/TRBV3-2	TGTGCCAGCAGTCCGGGGGTTAGCAATCAGCCCCAGCATTTT	CASSPGVSNQPQHF
-	TRBD1	TRBJ2-6	TRBV18	TGTGCCAGCTCACCGGGACAGGGGTCTGGGGCCAACGTCCTGACTTTC	CASSPGQGSGANVLTF
few	TRBD1	TRBJ1-2	TRBV19	TGTGCCAGTACAAGGACAGGATTAAACTATGGCTACACCTTC	CASTRTGLNYGYTF
-	TRBD1	TRBJ1-1	TRBV19	TGTGCCAGTAGTATGGGGACAGGGGGCTTGACTGAAGCTTTCTTT	CASSMGTGGLTEAFF
-	-	TRBJ1-4	TRBV7-9	TGTGCCAGCAGCTTAGCGGAGGGGAATAATGAAAAACTGTTTTTT	CASSLAEGNNEKLFF
-	TRBD1	TRBJ1-5	TRBV28	TGTGCCAGCAGTTTAGGGACAGGCGGTCAGCCCCAGCATTTT	CASSLGTGGQPQHF
-	TRBD2	TRBJ2-1	TRBV18	TGTGCCAGCTCCCCAGGACTAGCGGGGGGGCTGAATGAGCAGTTCTTC	CASSPGLAGGLNEQFF
few	-	TRBJ1-2	TRBV5-1	TGCGCCAGCAGCGATCACAGGAAAACGAATGGCTACACCTTC	CASSDHRKTNGYTF
-	-	TRBJ1-2	TRBV7-2	TGTGCCAGCAGCTTAGCGGGCTCAAGAATTAACTATGGCTACACCTTC	CASSLAGSRINYGYTF
-	TRBD1	TRBJ1-4	TRBV2	TGTGCCAGCAGAGAGGACACAACCAGGGGGAAACTGTTTTTT	CASREDTTRGKLFF
-	-	TRBJ1-2	TRBV18	TGTGCCAGCTCACCACCGGCCGTAAACTATGGCTACACCTTC	CASSPPAVNYGYTF
once	TRBD2	TRBJ2-1	TRBV7-8	TGTGCCAGCAGCTTAGTGGCTAGCGGGGGGCTTGAGCAGTTCTTC	CASSLVASGGLEQFF
-	-	TRBJ2-1	TRBV28	TGTGCCAGCAGTTTGGTGGGGGCAAACTATGAGCAGTTCTTC	CASSLVGANYEQFF
-	TRBD1	TRBJ2-5	TRBV7-2	TGTGCCAGCAGCTACCACAGGGGATCAGAGACCCAGTACTTC	CASSYHRGSETQYF
-	-	TRBJ1-3	TRBV30	TGTGCCTGGAGCCAGGGTTCTCCGCTCTCTGGAAACACCATATATTTT	CAWSQGSPLSGNTIYF
-	-	TRBJ1-4	TRBV12-5	TGTGCTAGTGGCCCGGGGGGGCTTGGTGAAAAACTGTTTTTT	CASGPGGLGEKLFF
once	-	TRBJ2-4	TRBV13	TGTGCCAGCAGCCCCCGACAAGCCAAAAACATTCAGTACTTC	CASSPRQAKNIQYF
-	-	TRBJ1-5	TRBV12-3/TRBV12-4	TGTGCCAGCAGTTTGCGCCAAAATCAGCCCCAGCATTTT	CASSLRQNQPQHF
few	TRBD1	TRBJ1-6	TRBV6-2/TRBV6-3	TGTGCCAGCAGTTACACCTGGACAGGGAGGAGTTCACCCCTCCACTTT	CASSYTWTGRSSPLHF